This T cell receptor beta chain appears in the sequencing data of a study of control samples from healthy donors and cancer patients (dated by TCRdb to 2018 to 2020). Comment on this clone: The clone's antigen remains unknown. No much larger clone is present one base from it, and per-base qualities are unavailable.

The germline V end is reduced by 5 bases and the J end by 3 bases; junction bases left unmatched: 8. The CDR3 has 15 amino acids, counting the end cysteine and phenylalanine. Only the CDR3 portion is preserved as DNA: 45 bases, with reading frame beginning at the first base. Per the germline V gene, LGHNA is the CDR1 and YSLEER is the CDR2. Library construction relied on the immunoSEQ multiplex PCR assay. The table was pulled from immuneACCESS by TCRdb, which kept in-frame rearrangements only. Such tables lose some clones; where checked, under half of the loss comes from unresolved V genes, and the rest has no known cause. The sample table shows approximately 68,000 clones, and 75% to 85% are seen once. The leading ten clones occupy 15% to 18% of the sample.

This receptor was obtained from a man aged 55 to 69 in good health. The chain is encoded by TRBV4-3 joined to TRBJ1-2, with 8 bases in between that match TRBD1. Specimen: blood. The base sequence is TGCGCCAGCAGCACAACACAGGGGGAGGACTATGGCTACACCTTC. This encodes CASSTTQGEDYGYTF.